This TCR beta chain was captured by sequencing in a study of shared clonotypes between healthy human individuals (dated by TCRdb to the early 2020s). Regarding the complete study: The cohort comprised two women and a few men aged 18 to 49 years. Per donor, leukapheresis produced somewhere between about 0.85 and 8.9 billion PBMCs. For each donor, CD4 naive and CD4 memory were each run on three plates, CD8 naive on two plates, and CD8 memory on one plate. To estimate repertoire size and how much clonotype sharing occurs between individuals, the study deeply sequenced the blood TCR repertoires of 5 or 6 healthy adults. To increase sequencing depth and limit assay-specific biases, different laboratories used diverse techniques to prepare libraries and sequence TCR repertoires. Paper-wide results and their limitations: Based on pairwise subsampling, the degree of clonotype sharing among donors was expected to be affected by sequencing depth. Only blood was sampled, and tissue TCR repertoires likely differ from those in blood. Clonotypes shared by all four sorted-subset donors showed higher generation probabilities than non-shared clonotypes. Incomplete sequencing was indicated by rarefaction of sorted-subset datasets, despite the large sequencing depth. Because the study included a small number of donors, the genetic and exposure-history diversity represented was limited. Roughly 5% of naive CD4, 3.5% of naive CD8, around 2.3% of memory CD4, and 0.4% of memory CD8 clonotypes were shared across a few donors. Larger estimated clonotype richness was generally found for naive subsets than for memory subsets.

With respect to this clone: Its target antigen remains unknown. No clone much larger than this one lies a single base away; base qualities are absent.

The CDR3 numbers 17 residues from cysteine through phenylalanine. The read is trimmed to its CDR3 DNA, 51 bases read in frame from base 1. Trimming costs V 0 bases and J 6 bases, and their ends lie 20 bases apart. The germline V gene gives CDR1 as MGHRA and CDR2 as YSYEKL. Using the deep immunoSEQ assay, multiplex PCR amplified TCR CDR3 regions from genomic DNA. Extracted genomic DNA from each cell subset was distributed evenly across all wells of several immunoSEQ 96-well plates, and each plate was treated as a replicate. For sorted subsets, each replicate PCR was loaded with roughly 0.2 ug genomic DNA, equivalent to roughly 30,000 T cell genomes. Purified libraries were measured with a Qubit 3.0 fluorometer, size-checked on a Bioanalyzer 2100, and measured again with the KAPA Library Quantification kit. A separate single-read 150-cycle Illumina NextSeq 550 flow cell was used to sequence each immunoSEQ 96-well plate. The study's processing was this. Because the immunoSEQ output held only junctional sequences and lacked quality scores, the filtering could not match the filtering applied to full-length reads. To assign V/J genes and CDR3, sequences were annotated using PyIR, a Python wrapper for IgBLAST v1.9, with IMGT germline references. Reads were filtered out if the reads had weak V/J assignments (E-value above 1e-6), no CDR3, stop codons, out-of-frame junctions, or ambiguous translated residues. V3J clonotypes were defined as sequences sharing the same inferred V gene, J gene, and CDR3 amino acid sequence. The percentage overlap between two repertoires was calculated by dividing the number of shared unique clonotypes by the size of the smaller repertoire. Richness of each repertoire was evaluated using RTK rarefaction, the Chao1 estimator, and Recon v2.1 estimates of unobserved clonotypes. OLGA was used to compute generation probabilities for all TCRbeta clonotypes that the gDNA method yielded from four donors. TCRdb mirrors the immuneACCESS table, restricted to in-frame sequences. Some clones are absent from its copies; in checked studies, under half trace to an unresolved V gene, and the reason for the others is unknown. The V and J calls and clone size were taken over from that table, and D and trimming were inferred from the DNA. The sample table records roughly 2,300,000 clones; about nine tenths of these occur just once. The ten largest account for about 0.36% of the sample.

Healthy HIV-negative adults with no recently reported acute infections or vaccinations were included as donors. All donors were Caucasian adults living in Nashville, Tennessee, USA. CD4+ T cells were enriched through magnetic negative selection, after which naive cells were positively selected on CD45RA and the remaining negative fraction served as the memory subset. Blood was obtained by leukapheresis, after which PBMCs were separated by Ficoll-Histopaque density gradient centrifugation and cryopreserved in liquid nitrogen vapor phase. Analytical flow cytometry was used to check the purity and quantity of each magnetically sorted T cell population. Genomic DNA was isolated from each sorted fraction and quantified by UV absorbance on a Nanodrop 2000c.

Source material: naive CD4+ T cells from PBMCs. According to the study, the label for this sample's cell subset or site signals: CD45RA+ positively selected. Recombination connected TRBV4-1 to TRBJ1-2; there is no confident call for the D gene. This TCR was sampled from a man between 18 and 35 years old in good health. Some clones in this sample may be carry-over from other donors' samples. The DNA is TGCGCCAGCAGCCAAGAGGGGAATACGAGGGCGGTTGATGGCTACACCTTC. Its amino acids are CASSQEGNTRAVDGYTF.